Listed below are T cell receptor beta chains from one sample, sequenced in a study of molecular identifiers for immune sequencing clone quantification. TCRdb re-called the PCR reads with MiXCR, one entry per CDR3 protein. This table has about 320,000 distinct CDR3 sequences, over 20% appearing once. The sequenced material came from naive CD8+ T cells from blood, with Jurkat cell RNA spiked in. All receptors derive from a human donor in good health. Some libraries in this study had Jurkat cell RNA spiked in. CDR3s include the opening cysteine and the closing phenylalanine or tryptophan. D genes are given only for firm matches. Clone size appears in some rows only: once, few, many, or a class for an expanded clone.

cdr3_nt	cdr3_aa	v_call	d_call	j_call	clone_size
TGTGCGACCACGGGGGCTAGCGTCACAGATACGCAGTATTTT	CATTGASVTDTQYF	TRBV12-3/TRBV12-4	.	TRBJ2-3	many
TGTGCCAGCAGTTTCCTCCCCGGGACAGGTGGGACAGATACGCAGTATTTT	CASSFLPGTGGTDTQYF	TRBV12-3/TRBV12-4	TRBD1	TRBJ2-3	.
TGTGCCAGCAGTTTCTCTCGAAGTAGCACTGAAGCTTTCTTT	CASSFSRSSTEAFF	TRBV28	.	TRBJ1-1	many
TGTGCCAGCAGCCTTAGACCGGCACCGGGCAATCAGCCCCAGCATTTT	CASSLRPAPGNQPQHF	TRBV5-8	.	TRBJ1-5	many
TGTGCCAGCAGTTTTAGGATTCAGTACACCGGGGAGCTGTTTTTT	CASSFRIQYTGELFF	TRBV12-3/TRBV12-4	.	TRBJ2-2	many
TGTGCCGGCAGCCCCCGGACTGAACCCTCCTACGAGCAGTACTTC	CAGSPRTEPSYEQYF	TRBV5-4	.	TRBJ2-7	.
TGTGCCAGCAGCGCCGCCACGACAGGGAACGAGCAGTACTTC	CASSAATTGNEQYF	TRBV9	TRBD1	TRBJ2-7	.
TGTGCCAGCAGTTACACACAGGGTTACGGGAATCAGCCCCAGCATTTT	CASSYTQGYGNQPQHF	TRBV6-2/TRBV6-3	.	TRBJ1-5	many
TGTGCCAGCAACAGCGGACAGGGAGTAATTTACGAGCAGTACTTC	CASNSGQGVIYEQYF	TRBV2	TRBD1	TRBJ2-7	many
TGTGCCAGCAGTTTGTCCTTAGATCGTTCGGACACTGAAGCTTTCTTT	CASSLSLDRSDTEAFF	TRBV28	.	TRBJ1-1	many
TGTGCCAGCAGTTTTGGGAGATCCTACGAGCAGTACTTC	CASSFGRSYEQYF	TRBV27	.	TRBJ2-7	.
TGTGCCAGTAGTCGAGCAGGGAGCTCTGGGGCCAACGTCCTGACTTTC	CASSRAGSSGANVLTF	TRBV19	.	TRBJ2-6	many
TGTGCCAGCAGTATGGGGGGGGCGATTCAAGAGACCCAGTACTTC	CASSMGGAIQETQYF	TRBV6-2/TRBV6-3	.	TRBJ2-5	few
TGTGCCAGCAACGGGGGAGGGCCGAGGAATGAGCAGTTCTTC	CASNGGGPRNEQFF	TRBV12-3/TRBV12-4	TRBD2	TRBJ2-1	few
TGTGCCAGCAGCAAGGGACAGGGTCTCACTGAAGCTTTCTTT	CASSKGQGLTEAFF	TRBV7-9	TRBD1	TRBJ1-1	many
TGTGCCAGCTCCGGAGGAGGTTTCAATCAGCCCCAGCATTTT	CASSGGGFNQPQHF	TRBV28	.	TRBJ1-5	many
TGTGCCAGCAGTTCATCCCGGTGGACTGAAGCTTTCTTT	CASSSSRWTEAFF	TRBV27	.	TRBJ1-1	many
TGTGCCAGCAGCGAGAGTATGGATGTCTCATACGAGCAGTACTTC	CASSESMDVSYEQYF	TRBV5-4	.	TRBJ2-7	.
TGTGCCAGCAGCTTGACAGGGGAAGCAAACGAAAAACTGTTTTTT	CASSLTGEANEKLFF	TRBV9	TRBD1	TRBJ1-4	many
TGCGCCAGCAGCTATTCCGGCGAGCGGGGGTACGAGCAGTACTTC	CASSYSGERGYEQYF	TRBV5-1	TRBD2	TRBJ2-7	many
TGCAGTGCTAGACATGGGAGCGGACATCGTCCCCAAGAGACCCAGTACTTC	CSARHGSGHRPQETQYF	TRBV20-1	.	TRBJ2-5	.
TGCAGTGCCACCATCCTACAGGGGTACCAAGAGACCCAGTACTTC	CSATILQGYQETQYF	TRBV20-1	TRBD1	TRBJ2-5	.
TGTGCCACCAGTGAGTCAGGGGGCACGCAGTTCTTC	CATSESGGTQFF	TRBV24-1	TRBD1	TRBJ2-1	many
TGTGCCAGCAGCGAGGGGGGGCTAGCGGGGGACGAGCAGTACTTC	CASSEGGLAGDEQYF	TRBV9	TRBD2	TRBJ2-7	few
TGCAGTGCTAACAAATATGCAGGGACTACAGATACGCAGTATTTT	CSANKYAGTTDTQYF	TRBV20-1	.	TRBJ2-3	many
TGTGCCAGCAGTGACCAGGGACCCACAGATACGCAGTATTTT	CASSDQGPTDTQYF	TRBV2	.	TRBJ2-3	many
TGTGCCAGCAGCCAAGCGGTGGCCTCATGGGCCCAGTACTTC	CASSQAVASWAQYF	TRBV14	.	TRBJ2-5	many
TGTGCTAGTCGCACGGACGGTGGGTCGGAGACCCAGTACTTC	CASRTDGGSETQYF	TRBV12-5	.	TRBJ2-5	few
TGTGCCAGCAGCTTGGGCCCAGCGGAGGAACAAGAGACCCAGTACTTC	CASSLGPAEEQETQYF	TRBV7-9	.	TRBJ2-5	many
TGTGCCAGCAGCCCCCAGGGAAGTAATTCACCCCTCCACTTT	CASSPQGSNSPLHF	TRBV9	.	TRBJ1-6	many
TGTGCCAGCAGGTCACAGGGGGCTGTCAGCACAGATACGCAGTATTTT	CASRSQGAVSTDTQYF	TRBV28	TRBD1	TRBJ2-3	few
TGTGCCAGCAGCTCGAACTCCGGGACAGGGGATCCCACAGATACGCAGTATTTT	CASSSNSGTGDPTDTQYF	TRBV11-2	TRBD1	TRBJ2-3	.
TGTGCCAGCAAGTCGGGGCAGGTCACCACAGATACGCAGTATTTT	CASKSGQVTTDTQYF	TRBV2	.	TRBJ2-3	.
TGTGCCAGCAGTGAAGCGGGACAGGCGCCTAACTATGGCTACACCTTC	CASSEAGQAPNYGYTF	TRBV2	TRBD1	TRBJ1-2	many
TGTGCCAGCAGCCAGGACAGGGTCACAGATACGCAGTATTTT	CASSQDRVTDTQYF	TRBV9	TRBD1	TRBJ2-3	many
TGTGCCAGCAGTAATGCCCGGGTAGGGTCTGGGGCCAACGTCCTGACTTTC	CASSNARVGSGANVLTF	TRBV12-3/TRBV12-4	.	TRBJ2-6	many
TGTGCCAGCAGTCCACTAGCGGGAGGGGCAGATACGCAGTATTTT	CASSPLAGGADTQYF	TRBV6-6	TRBD2	TRBJ2-3	many
TGTGCCAGTTCCTCCTCCGGGACAGGGAGCACAGATACGCAGTATTTT	CASSSSGTGSTDTQYF	TRBV6-5	TRBD1	TRBJ2-3	.
TGTGCCAGCAACCTCAGGGGGGTGGGCTCCAACAATGAGCAGTTCTTC	CASNLRGVGSNNEQFF	TRBV28	.	TRBJ2-1	many
TGCAGCGTTGCTTCAGGGGGTGACGCTTTCTTT	CSVASGGDAFF	TRBV29-1	TRBD1	TRBJ1-1	many